The 10 T cell receptor beta chains reported below all come from one sample, sequenced in a study of blood T cell repertoires in COVID-19. Assay: immunoSEQ multiplex PCR; the TCRdb copy retains only in-frame clones and omits some. The data contain roughly 85,000 clones, about nine tenths of them singletons. The specimen sequenced was peripheral blood. The source of these receptors is a man aged 45-65 years with active or convalescent COVID-19.

This sequence joins TRBV2 and TRBJ2-3; 9 nucleotides agree with TRBD1. Looked up from germline, CDR1 is SNHLY and CDR2 is FYNNEI. V shed 6 bases, J shed 3 bases, and the junction held 7 bases outside the gene matches. The CDR3 consists of 15 residues. For the CDR3, the DNA is TGTGCCAGCAGGCAACAGGGGGCATGGACAGATACGCAGTATTTT. Its protein product is CASRQQGAWTDTQYF.

The chain combines TRBV10-3 with TRBJ2-7, with TRBD2 identical over 14 bases. The junction had 4 bases not matched to a gene; V was cut back by 0 bases and J by 6 bases. The CDR3 runs to 16 residues. The germline CDR1 and CDR2 sequences are ENHRY and SYGVKD. CDR3 coding DNA: TGTGCCATCAGTGAGTCGGGACTAGCGGGAGCAAGCGAGCAGTACTTC. Protein sequence: CAISESGLAGASEQYF.

The rearrangement links TRBV27 to TRBJ1-5; 10 bases are shared with TRBD1. The CDR3 extends over 18 amino acids. The V gene's germline CDR1 is MNHEY and CDR2 SMNVEV (reference sequence). The V segment lost 2 bases and the J segment 5 bases; nucleotides outside the gene matches: 12. The CDR3 protein is CASSLMGMGTGEDQPQHF. CDR3 DNA: TGTGCCAGCAGTTTAATGGGGATGGGGACAGGGGAAGATCAGCCCCAGCATTTT.

This clone occurred once. The chain recombines TRBV28 with TRBJ1-5, with a tentative D call TRBD1 (5 bases). The CDR3 extends over 15 amino acids. V lost 6 bases and J 3 bases, leaving 15 bases between the germline ends. Looked up from germline, CDR1 is MDHEN and CDR2 is SYDVKM. As DNA, the CDR3 is TGTGCCAGCAGGGTTGGAGGGGAGCTCAATCAGCCCCAGCATTTT. Translating gives CASRVGGELNQPQHF.

The chain has TRBV29-1 and TRBJ1-2; D may be TRBD1 (5 bases). The V end lost 4 bases, the J end lost 1 base, and 10 bases lay between the germline ends. From germline, CDR1 is SQVTM and CDR2 ANQGSEA. This CDR3 comprises 13 residues. This chain's CDR3 is CSVGGEGNYGYTF. The CDR3 DNA is TGCAGCGTTGGGGGGGAAGGTAACTATGGCTACACCTTC.

This clone was detected once. The rearrangement joins TRBV6-5 to TRBJ1-4; D not resolved. V gave up 8 bases and J gave up 2 bases, with 12 bases separating them. Germline values: CDR1 MNHEY, CDR2 SVGAGI. This CDR3 has 14 amino acids. The CDR3 reads CASVNRGTNEKLFF. CDR3 DNA: TGTGCCAGCGTCAATCGGGGTACTAATGAAAAACTGTTTTTT.

This chain links TRBV3-1 (or the pseudogene TRBV3-2) with TRBJ2-1; 7 bases agree with TRBD2. After removal of 4 bases from V and 2 bases from J, the junction contained 8 bases not matched to a gene. Germline V lookup: CDR1 LGHDT, CDR2 YNNKEL (reference sequence). The CDR3 spans 16 residues. In DNA form, the CDR3 reads TGTGCCAGCAGCCGCGAACTAGCGACTACCTACAATGAGCAGTTCTTC. It codes for CASSRELATTYNEQFF.

The chain has TRBV3-1 (or the pseudogene TRBV3-2) and TRBJ2-5, with D tentatively TRBD1 (6 bases). Germline CDR1 and CDR2: LGHDT and YNNKEL (reference sequence). The CDR3 is 15 amino acids. V lost 5 bases and J lost 4, with 17 bases in between. CDR3 DNA: TGTGCCAGCAGCGATTACAGGGCCCAGGGAGAGACCCAGTACTTC. Residues: CASSDYRAQGETQYF.

The gene calls are TRBV28 and TRBJ2-3; D unresolved. This CDR3 is 14 amino acids long. The germline gives CDR1 MDHEN, CDR2 SYDVKM. The V end lost 7 bases, the J end lost 2 bases, and 13 bases lay between the germline ends. DNA of the CDR3: TGTGCCAGCAAGGTGCGGTGGGTCACAGATACGCAGTATTTT. This sequence encodes CASKVRWVTDTQYF.

The rearrangement joins TRBV5-6 to TRBJ1-1, with 7 positions matching TRBD1. The V gene end was trimmed by 4 bases and the J gene end by 3 bases; junction bases not matched to a gene: 6. CDR1 is SGHDT and CDR2 is YYEEEE in the germline V gene. The CDR3 is made up of 14 amino acids. CDR3 DNA sequence: TGTGCCAGCAGCACGACAGGGTTGTACACTGAAGCTTTCTTT. It codes for CASSTTGLYTEAFF.